This TCR beta chain originates from a study of post-analysis software for immune sequencing data. For the study at large: There were relapsing-remitting, secondary progressive and progressive-relapsing multiple sclerosis among the disease courses included.

To note about this clonotype: Its antigen is as yet unknown. The junction departs from germline at one end; a sequencing error may be responsible.

Study results and limitations: Controls had significantly higher normalized Chao1 diversity than multiple sclerosis patients. A handful of TRBV segments were significantly more frequent in patients than in controls. TRBV5-6, TRBV5-1 and TRBV20-1 were among these segments. Strong co-clustering by F measure was seen for same-batch samples.

Researchers reported that TCR beta cDNA libraries carried unique molecular identifiers. Once 1 to 10 million T cells were used, approximately 520,000 cDNA molecules resulted. TCRdb itself ran the PCR reads through MiXCR, one entry per CDR3 protein. The data show approximately 630,000 distinct CDR3 sequences, with 59% seen just once and approximately 11% held by the top ten. This CDR3 is built from 16 residues. Germline V gene data show CDR1 as SGHTA and CDR2 as FQGNSA. The V and J genes are TRBV7-2 and TRBJ2-2; 10 positions match TRBD2. The sample was blood. This TCR came from a girl aged 2 to 9 with multiple sclerosis. The CDR3 nucleotides read TGTGCCAGCAGCTTAGTCCTAGCGGGGGATGCCGGGGAACTGTTTTTT. Its protein is CASSLVLAGDAGELFF.